This TCR beta chain was sequenced for a study of cytomegalovirus exposure and HLA in healthy donors. General study points: Three chains tied to CMV proved CMV antigen-specific in vitro.

Sequencing used immunoSEQ multiplex PCR; TCRdb keeps in-frame clones, though not all of them. In the table there are roughly 98,000 clones, approximately 84% of which are singletons. As to this clone: Its matching antigen is unknown.

The V segment lost 2 bases and the J segment 2 bases; nucleotides outside the gene matches: 6. The CDR3 is 16 residues long. Looked up from germline, CDR1 is KGHSH and CDR2 is LQKENI. The rearrangement uses TRBV18 and TRBJ2-7; 10 bases are shared with TRBD2. This sequence was found in a man aged 18 to 30 in good health and CMV-seropositive. Sequencing was performed on PBMCs. The CDR3 sequence: CASSPTLAGPPYEQYF. As DNA, the CDR3 is TGTGCCAGCTCACCAACACTAGCGGGACCCCCCTACGAGCAGTACTTC.